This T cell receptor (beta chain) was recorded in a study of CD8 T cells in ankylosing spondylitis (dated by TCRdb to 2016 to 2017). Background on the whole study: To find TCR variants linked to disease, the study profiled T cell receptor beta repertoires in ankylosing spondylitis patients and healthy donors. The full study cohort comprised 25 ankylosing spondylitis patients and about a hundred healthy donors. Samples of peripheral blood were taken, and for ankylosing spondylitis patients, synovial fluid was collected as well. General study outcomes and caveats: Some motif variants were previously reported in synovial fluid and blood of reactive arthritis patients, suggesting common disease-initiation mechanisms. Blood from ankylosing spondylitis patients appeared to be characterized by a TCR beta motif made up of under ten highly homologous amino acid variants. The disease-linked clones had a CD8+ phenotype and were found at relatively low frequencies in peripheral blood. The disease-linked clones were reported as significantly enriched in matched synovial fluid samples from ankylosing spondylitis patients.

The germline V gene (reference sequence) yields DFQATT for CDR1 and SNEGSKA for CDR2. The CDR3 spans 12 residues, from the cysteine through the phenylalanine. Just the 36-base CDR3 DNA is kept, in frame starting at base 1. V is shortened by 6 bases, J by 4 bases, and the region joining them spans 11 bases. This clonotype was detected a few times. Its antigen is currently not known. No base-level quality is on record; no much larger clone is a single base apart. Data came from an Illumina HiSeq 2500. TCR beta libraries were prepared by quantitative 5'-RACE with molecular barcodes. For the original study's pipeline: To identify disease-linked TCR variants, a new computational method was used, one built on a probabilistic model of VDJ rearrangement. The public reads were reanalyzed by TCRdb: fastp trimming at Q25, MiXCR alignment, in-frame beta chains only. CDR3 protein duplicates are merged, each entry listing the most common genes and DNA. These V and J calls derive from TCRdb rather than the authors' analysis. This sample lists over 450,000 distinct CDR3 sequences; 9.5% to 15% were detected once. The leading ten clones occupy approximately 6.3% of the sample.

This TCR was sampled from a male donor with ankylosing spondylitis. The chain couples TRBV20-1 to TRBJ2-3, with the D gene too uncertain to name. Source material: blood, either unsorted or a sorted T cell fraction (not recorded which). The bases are TGCAGTGCCCCGACGGCAGCAGATACGCAGTATTTT. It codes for CSAPTAADTQYF.